Listed here are 27 T cell receptor beta chains from one sample, sequenced in a study of T-cell memory formation after mild COVID-19. TCRdb ran MiXCR on the 5' RACE reads and lists one entry per CDR3 protein. The table lists 270,000 or so distinct CDR3 sequences, roughly 17% of them singletons, with roughly 21% in the top ten. The sample consisted of PBMCs or a T cell subset sorted from them (not recorded which). Receptor source: a man aged 18 to 30 who had mild COVID-19 (a few samples of this study predate the infection). Cell type and time point are not known.

This clonotype was seen a few times. The V gene is TRBV4-1, the J gene TRBJ1-4; D ambiguous. Per germline, CDR1 MGHRA and CDR2 YSYEKL. The CDR3 covers 17 residues. V gave up 1 base and J gave up 4 bases, with 16 bases separating them. The CDR3 is CASSQGSSGIVNEKLFF. The CDR3 nucleotides are TGCGCCAGCAGCCAAGGAAGTTCGGGGATAGTTAATGAAAAACTGTTTTTT.

The chain has TRBV6-5 and TRBJ1-1; D unclear. V lost 4 bases and J 1 base, leaving 10 bases between the germline ends. Germline V lookup: CDR1 MNHEY, CDR2 SVGAGI. The CDR3 has 14 residues. The CDR3 protein is CASSWIGPNTEAFF. The CDR3 nucleotides read TGTGCCAGCAGTTGGATAGGGCCGAACACTGAAGCTTTCTTT.

This clonotype was seen a handful of times. The chain has TRBV15 and TRBJ2-7; tentative D call: TRBD1 (7 bases). From germline, CDR1 is LNHNV and CDR2 YYDKDF (reference sequence). V dropped 1 base and J dropped 5 bases, with 12 bases sitting between them. There are 14 residues in the CDR3. Here the CDR3 reads CATSRAGGPDEQYV. CDR3 bases: TGTGCCACCAGCAGAGCAGGGGGGCCGGACGAGCAGTACGTC.

This clonotype was seen more than once but under ten times. Written as DNA, the CDR3 is TGTGCCAGCAGTTTAGGGGTCTTTGGCTATGGCTACACCTTC. Translation gives CASSLGVFGYGYTF. This chain connects TRBV12-3 or TRBV12-4 to TRBJ1-2; D not certain. The length of the CDR3 is 14 residues. Trimming removed 1 base at V and 4 bases at J, with 10 bases between.

The chain links TRBV12-3 or TRBV12-4 to TRBJ1-2; TRBD1 matches at 7 bases. CDR3 length: 13 residues. V gave up 6 bases and J gave up 10 bases; unmatched junction bases: 11. CDR3 amino acids: CASSHTRTGHYTF. DNA of the CDR3: TGTGCCAGCAGCCATACCCGGACAGGCCACTACACCTTC.

This clonotype has just a few counts. This sequence joins TRBV5-1 and TRBJ1-1; 10 bases map to TRBD1. This CDR3 contains 15 residues. CDR1 is SGHRS and CDR2 is YFSETQ in the germline V gene. J was trimmed by 3 bases and V by 4 bases; bases with no gene match: 6. CDR3 bases: TGCGCCAGCAGCGAGGCGGACAGGGGGGACACTGAAGCTTTCTTT. Protein: CASSEADRGDTEAFF.

V and J are TRBV12-3 or TRBV12-4 and TRBJ2-7; 9 nucleotides align to TRBD2. V trimming: 7 bases; J trimming: 1 base; junction bases outside the gene matches: 5. This CDR3 has 14 residues. Here the CDR3 DNA reads TGTGCCAGCACCCTGACTAGCGGTTCCTACGAGCAGTACTTC. Translated, it gives CASTLTSGSYEQYF.

V usage is TRBV7-9 and J usage is TRBJ2-7, with 10 nucleotides matching TRBD1. The CDR3 length is 15 residues. The germline gives CDR1 SEHNR, CDR2 FQNEAQ (reference sequence). Trimming took 4 bases from V and 3 from J; bases not matched to a gene: 6. DNA for the CDR3: TGTGCCAGCAGCTCTCCATGGGACAGGGGCTACGAGCAGTACTTC. Translation: CASSSPWDRGYEQYF. Together with reference TRBV7-9 and TRBJ2-7, the CDR3 gives the full variable domain: DTGVSQNPRHKITKRGQNVTFRCDPISEHNRLYWYRQTLGQGPEFLTYFQNEAQLEKSRLLSDRFSAERPKGSFSTLEIQRTEQGDSAMYLCASSSPWDRGYEQYFGPGTRLTVT.

The chain carries TRBV5-4 and TRBJ1-2; no firm D call. Looked up from germline, CDR1 is SGHNT and CDR2 is YYREEE (reference sequence). V lost 1 base to trimming and J lost 0 bases, with 7 bases between them. There are 14 residues in the CDR3. CDR3 residues: CASSLWFANYGYTF. CDR3 nucleotides: TGTGCCAGCAGCTTGTGGTTCGCTAACTATGGCTACACCTTC.

V gene TRBV14 combines with J gene TRBJ2-3, with D unclear. This CDR3 is built from 15 residues. V was shortened by 0 bases and J by 4 bases, with 11 bases between the two germline ends. CDR1 is SGHDN, CDR2 FVKESK, per germline. The CDR3 DNA reads as TGTGCCAGCAGCCAAGATGTGGCTGGGGCAGATACGCAGTATTTT. It translates to CASSQDVAGADTQYF.

The CDR3 is CASGLSASVDTQYF. The DNA for the CDR3 is TGTGCTAGTGGTTTGTCGGCTAGCGTCGATACGCAGTATTTT. The J gene is TRBJ2-3, the V gene TRBV12-5; D might be TRBD2 (6 bases). Trimming shortened V by 2 bases and J by 6 bases, and 12 bases separated the two germline ends. The germline V gene has CDR1 LGHNT and CDR2 FRNRAP. The CDR3 sequence is 14 residues long.

The table lists this clonotype with a count of one. The chain has TRBV6-1 and TRBJ2-7; the D gene is possibly TRBD2 (5 bases). Germline V gene sequence: CDR1 MNHNS, CDR2 SASEGT. The germline V and J ends were trimmed by 4 bases and 0 bases, with 10 bases remaining between them. CDR3 length: 14 amino acids. The CDR3 sequence is CASSGGSSSYEQYV. The DNA for the CDR3 is TGTGCCAGCAGTGGAGGGTCGAGCTCCTACGAGCAGTACGTC.

V gene TRBV6-5 combines with J gene TRBJ1-5; D call uncertain. The CDR3 consists of 13 residues. The V and J ends lost 2 bases and 5 bases respectively, with 7 bases between them. From germline, CDR1 is MNHEY and CDR2 SVGAGI. For the CDR3, the DNA is TGTGCCAGCAGTTACCTGATAGATCAGCCCCAGCATTTT. It codes for CASSYLIDQPQHF.

This clonotype was picked up a small number of times. The genes are TRBV7-3 and TRBJ2-1; D call uncertain. V dropped 5 bases and J dropped 9 bases, with 14 bases sitting between them. This CDR3 has 13 amino acids. Germline-derived CDR1 and CDR2 are SGHTA and FQGTGA. The CDR3 nucleotides read TGTGCCAGCAGCCCATATCAGACGGGTGAGCAGTTCTTC. This translates into CASSPYQTGEQFF.

This clonotype was counted between two and nine times. This chain uses TRBV7-8 with TRBJ1-6; 9 bases match TRBD1. V was pared by 5 bases and J by 8 bases, with 4 bases of the junction left unmatched. CDR1 SGHVS and CDR2 FQNEAQ come from the germline V gene. CDR3 length: 14 amino acids. The CDR3: CASSQGQGYSPLHF. In DNA, the CDR3 is TGTGCCAGCAGCCAGGGACAGGGTTATTCACCCCTCCACTTT.

This clonotype was seen a few times. The rearrangement uses TRBV9 and TRBJ2-1; the match to TRBD2 covers 9 bases. This CDR3 is built from 15 residues. V was clipped by 1 base and J by 6 bases; unmatched bases: 5. Germline V CDR1 and CDR2: SGDLS, YYNGEE. CDR3 sequence reads: CASSVTAGGFNEQFF. The CDR3 DNA reads TGTGCCAGCAGCGTAACGGCGGGGGGGTTCAATGAGCAGTTCTTC.

This clonotype was seen many times. V usage is TRBV20-1 and J usage is TRBJ1-2; no clear D. Germline CDR1 DFQATT, CDR2 SNEGSKA (reference sequence). The CDR3 is 11 amino acids. The CDR3 DNA is TGCGGATACAGTTCTAACTATGGCTACACCTTC. It encodes CGYSSNYGYTF.

The V call is TRBV18, the J call TRBJ2-2; 8 positions match TRBD1. The CDR3 extends over 17 amino acids. The ends lost 0 bases at V and 5 bases at J; junction bases unmatched: 8. Per germline, CDR1 KGHSH and CDR2 LQKENI. CDR3 in DNA: TGTGCCAGCTCACCACCGGGACAGGAAGCGCGGACCGGGGAGCTGTTTTTT. It yields the protein CASSPPGQEARTGELFF.

The chain uses TRBV7-8 and TRBJ1-5; 7 bases agree with TRBD1. Germline CDR1 is SGHVS and CDR2 is FQNEAQ. This CDR3 comprises 16 residues. Trimming removed 2 bases from V and 5 bases from J; junction bases left unmatched: 9. The CDR3: CASSLSRDSRHQPQHF. The DNA of the CDR3 is TGTGCCAGCAGCTTATCCCGGGACAGCAGACATCAGCCCCAGCATTTT. The full variable domain, completed using reference TRBV7-8 and TRBJ1-5, is GAGVSQSPRYKVAKRGQDVALRCDPISGHVSLFWYQQALGQGPEFLTYFQNEAQLDKSGLPSDRFFAERPEGSVSTLKIQRTQQEDSAVYLCASSLSRDSRHQPQHFGDGTRLSIL.

This chain links TRBV3-1 with TRBJ2-7, with 8 bases aligning to TRBD2. The CDR3 length is 14 residues. Germline values: CDR1 LGHDT, CDR2 YNNKEL (reference sequence). V dropped 4 bases and J dropped 5; count of bases not matched to a gene: 7. CDR3 sequence: CASSPRGGRDEQYF. CDR3 DNA: TGTGCCAGCAGCCCCCGGGGGGGCAGGGACGAGCAGTACTTC.

The chain joins TRBV7-2 to TRBJ2-1; 8 bases line up with TRBD2. Germline loops: CDR1 SGHTA, CDR2 FQGNSA. Trimming at V came to 2 bases and at J to 9 bases, leaving 6 bases not matched to a gene. This CDR3 is 14 amino acids long. The CDR3 loop reads CASSLTGGPFEQFF. CDR3 DNA: TGTGCCAGCAGCTTAACGGGGGGGCCCTTTGAGCAGTTCTTC.

This chain's CDR3 is CASSSRDRANTGELFF. The CDR3 bases are TGTGCCAGCAGCTCCCGGGACAGGGCGAACACCGGGGAGCTGTTTTTT. The chain joins TRBV9 to TRBJ2-2; 9 bases map to TRBD1. Germline V gene lookup returns CDR1 SGDLS and CDR2 YYNGEE. The CDR3 extends over 16 amino acids. V gave up 4 bases and J gave up 0 bases; unmatched junction bases: 4. Full variable domain (rest looked up from reference TRBV9 and TRBJ2-2): DSGVTQTPKHLITATGQRVTLRCSPRSGDLSVYWYQQSLDQGLQFLIQYYNGEERAKGNILERFSAQQFPDLHSELNLSSLELGDSALYFCASSSRDRANTGELFFGEGSRLTVL.

The V call is TRBV7-9, the J call TRBJ1-1; no clear D gene. With 1 base removed from V and 3 bases from J, the gap between germline ends came to 6 bases. CDR1 and CDR2 (germline): SEHNR, FQNEAQ (reference sequence). This CDR3 has 13 residues. The CDR3 region is CASSLEDYTEAFF. CDR3 coding DNA: TGTGCCAGCAGCTTAGAGGATTACACTGAAGCTTTCTTT. The full variable domain, rest sourced from reference TRBV7-9 and TRBJ1-1, is DTGVSQNPRHKITKRGQNVTFRCDPISEHNRLYWYRQTLGQGPEFLTYFQNEAQLEKSRLLSDRFSAERPKGSFSTLEIQRTEQGDSAMYLCASSLEDYTEAFFGQGTRLTVV.

The chain links TRBV11-2 to TRBJ1-2; 10 bases align to TRBD1. The CDR3 length is 17 residues. Germline V gives CDR1 SGHAT, CDR2 FQNNGV. The J segment lost 4 bases and the V segment lost 2 bases, leaving 10 bases of the junction unmatched. CDR3 sequence reads: CASSLWATGGGSYGYTF. The CDR3, as DNA: TGTGCCAGCAGCTTATGGGCGACAGGGGGCGGGAGCTATGGCTACACCTTC.

This clonotype was found many times. The V call is TRBV4-2, the J call TRBJ1-2, with 7 bases fitting TRBD1. The CDR3 is 15 amino acids. Germline trimming cut 4 bases from V and 1 base from J; bases unmatched to any gene: 6. Germline values: CDR1 LGHNA, CDR2 YNFKEQ. This chain's CDR3 is CASSREQGINYGYTF. Written as DNA, the CDR3 is TGTGCCAGCAGCCGAGAACAGGGGATTAACTATGGCTACACCTTC.

Note on this clonotype: Just one base apart from a much larger clone, this may be a read error. This rearrangement joins TRBV18 to TRBJ2-2; TRBD2 is a possible D gene (5 bases). CDR1 and CDR2 (germline): KGHSH, LQKENI. This CDR3 spans 14 amino acids. CDR3 bases: TGTGCCAGCTCATTTCGGACTGACACCGTGGAGCTGTTTTTT. Protein sequence: CASSFRTDTVELFF.

Many counts were recorded for this clonotype. The chain has TRBV5-1 and TRBJ1-1; D may be TRBD1 (5 bases). The CDR3 consists of 16 residues. From germline, CDR1 is SGHRS and CDR2 YFSETQ. V was cut by 3 bases and J by 1 base, with 16 bases left in between. In nucleotides, the CDR3 is TGCGCCAGCAGCTCCCCCCGGACACTTTCGAACACTGAAGCTTTCTTT. Translating gives CASSSPRTLSNTEAFF.